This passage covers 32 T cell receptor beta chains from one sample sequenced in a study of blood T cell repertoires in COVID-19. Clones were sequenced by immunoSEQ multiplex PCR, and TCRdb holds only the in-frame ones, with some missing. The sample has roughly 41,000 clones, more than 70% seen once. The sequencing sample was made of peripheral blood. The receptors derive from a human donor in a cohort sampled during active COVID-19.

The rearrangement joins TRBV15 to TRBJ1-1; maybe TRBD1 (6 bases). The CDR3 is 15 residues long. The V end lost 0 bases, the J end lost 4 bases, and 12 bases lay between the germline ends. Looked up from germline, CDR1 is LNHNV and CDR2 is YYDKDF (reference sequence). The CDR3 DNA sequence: TGTGCCACCAGCAGAGATCAAACAGGGAGCACTGAAGCTTTCTTT. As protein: CATSRDQTGSTEAFF.

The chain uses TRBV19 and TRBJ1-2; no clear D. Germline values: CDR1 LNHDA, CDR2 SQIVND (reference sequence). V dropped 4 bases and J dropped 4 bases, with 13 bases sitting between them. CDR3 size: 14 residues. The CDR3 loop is CASSNPGALYGYTF. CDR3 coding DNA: TGTGCCAGTAGTAACCCCGGTGCCCTCTATGGCTACACCTTC. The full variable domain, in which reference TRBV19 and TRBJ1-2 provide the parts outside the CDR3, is DGGITQSPKYLFRKEGQNVTLSCEQNLNHDAMYWYRQDPGQGLRLIYYSQIVNDFQKGDIAEGYSVSREKKESFPLTVTSAQKNPTAFYLCASSNPGALYGYTFGSGTRLTVV.

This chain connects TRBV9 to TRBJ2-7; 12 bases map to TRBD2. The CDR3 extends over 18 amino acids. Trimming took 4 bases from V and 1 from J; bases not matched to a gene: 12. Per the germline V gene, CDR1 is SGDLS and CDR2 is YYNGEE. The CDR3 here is CASSSGLAGTPGSYEQYF. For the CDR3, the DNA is TGTGCCAGCAGCTCCGGACTAGCGGGAACCCCTGGGTCCTACGAGCAGTACTTC.

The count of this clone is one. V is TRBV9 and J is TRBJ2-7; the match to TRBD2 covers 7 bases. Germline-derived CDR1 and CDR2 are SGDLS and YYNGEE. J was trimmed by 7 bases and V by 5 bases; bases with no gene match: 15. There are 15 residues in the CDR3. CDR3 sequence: CASSGDYHPGREQYF. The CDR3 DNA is TGTGCCAGCAGTGGGGACTACCATCCCGGGAGAGAGCAGTACTTC.

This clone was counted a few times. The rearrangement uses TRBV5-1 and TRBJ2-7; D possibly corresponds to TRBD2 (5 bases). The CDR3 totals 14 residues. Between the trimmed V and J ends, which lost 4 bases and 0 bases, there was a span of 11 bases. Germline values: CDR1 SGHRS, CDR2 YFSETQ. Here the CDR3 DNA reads TGCGCCAGCAGCCCTCGGGGTGTCTCCTACGAGCAGTACTTC. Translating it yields CASSPRGVSYEQYF.

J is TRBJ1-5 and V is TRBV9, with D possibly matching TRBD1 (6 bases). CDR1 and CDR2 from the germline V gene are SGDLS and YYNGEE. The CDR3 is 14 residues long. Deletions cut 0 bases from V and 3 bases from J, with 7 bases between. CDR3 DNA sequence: TGTGCCAGCAGCGTAGGGACAGTCAATCAGCCCCAGCATTTT. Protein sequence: CASSVGTVNQPQHF. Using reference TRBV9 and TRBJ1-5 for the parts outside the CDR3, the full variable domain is DSGVTQTPKHLITATGQRVTLRCSPRSGDLSVYWYQQSLDQGLQFLIQYYNGEERAKGNILERFSAQQFPDLHSELNLSSLELGDSALYFCASSVGTVNQPQHFGDGTRLSIL.

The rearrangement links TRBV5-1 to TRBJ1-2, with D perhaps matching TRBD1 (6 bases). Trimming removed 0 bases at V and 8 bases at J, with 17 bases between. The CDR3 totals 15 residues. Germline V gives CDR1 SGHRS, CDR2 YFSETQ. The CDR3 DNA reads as TGCGCCAGCAGCTTGGTGGCGGGGGCCGGGACCGGCTACACCTTC. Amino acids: CASSLVAGAGTGYTF.

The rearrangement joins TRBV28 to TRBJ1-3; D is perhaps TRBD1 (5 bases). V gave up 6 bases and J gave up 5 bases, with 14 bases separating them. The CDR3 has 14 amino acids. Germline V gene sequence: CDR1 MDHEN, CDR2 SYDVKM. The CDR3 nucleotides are TGTGCCAGCAGACAGGTTTTCGGCCGAAACACCATATATTTT. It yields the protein CASRQVFGRNTIYF.

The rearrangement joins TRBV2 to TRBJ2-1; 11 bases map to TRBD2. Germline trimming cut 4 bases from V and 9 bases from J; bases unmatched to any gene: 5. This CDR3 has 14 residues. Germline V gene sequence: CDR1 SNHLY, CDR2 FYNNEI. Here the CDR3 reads CASSGASGRSEQFF. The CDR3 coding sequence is TGTGCCAGCAGTGGGGCTAGCGGGAGGAGTGAGCAGTTCTTC.

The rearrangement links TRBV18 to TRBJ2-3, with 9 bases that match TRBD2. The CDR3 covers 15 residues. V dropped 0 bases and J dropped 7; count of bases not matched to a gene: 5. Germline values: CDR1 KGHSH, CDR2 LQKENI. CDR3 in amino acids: CASSPPDSGRNTQYF. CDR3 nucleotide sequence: TGTGCCAGCTCACCACCGGATAGCGGGAGAAATACGCAGTATTTT.

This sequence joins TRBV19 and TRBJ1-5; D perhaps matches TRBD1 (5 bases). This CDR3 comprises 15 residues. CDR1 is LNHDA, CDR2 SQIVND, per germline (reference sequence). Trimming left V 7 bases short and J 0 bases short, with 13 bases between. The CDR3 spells CASTAVDNSNQPQHF. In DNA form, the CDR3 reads TGTGCCAGTACCGCCGTGGACAATAGCAATCAGCCCCAGCATTTT.

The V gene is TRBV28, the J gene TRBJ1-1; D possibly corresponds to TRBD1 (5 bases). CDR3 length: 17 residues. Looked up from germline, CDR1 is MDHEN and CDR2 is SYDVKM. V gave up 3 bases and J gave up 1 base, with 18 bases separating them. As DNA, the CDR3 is TGTGCCAGCAGTTTTTATTTAGGCGGGGGGACGAACACTGAAGCTTTCTTT. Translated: CASSFYLGGGTNTEAFF.

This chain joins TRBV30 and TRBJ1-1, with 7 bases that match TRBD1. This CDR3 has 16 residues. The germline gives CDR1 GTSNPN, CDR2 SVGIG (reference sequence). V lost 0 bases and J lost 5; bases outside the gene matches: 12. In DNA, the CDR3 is TGTGCCTGGAGTGTACTCCCGGCAGGGGGTAGGACTGAAGCTTTCTTT. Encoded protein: CAWSVLPAGGRTEAFF.

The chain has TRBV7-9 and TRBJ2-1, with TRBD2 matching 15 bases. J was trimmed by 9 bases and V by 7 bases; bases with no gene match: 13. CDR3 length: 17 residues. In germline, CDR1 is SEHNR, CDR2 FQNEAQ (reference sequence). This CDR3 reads CASTRTSGRAGESEQFF. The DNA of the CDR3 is TGTGCCAGCACTCGGACTAGCGGGAGGGCCGGGGAGAGTGAGCAGTTCTTC.

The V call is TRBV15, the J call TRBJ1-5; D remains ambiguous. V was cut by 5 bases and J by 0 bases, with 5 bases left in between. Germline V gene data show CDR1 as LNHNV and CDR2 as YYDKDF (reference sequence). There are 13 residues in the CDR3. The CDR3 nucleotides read TGTGCCACCAGCGGGAGTAGCAATCAGCCCCAGCATTTT. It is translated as CATSGSSNQPQHF.

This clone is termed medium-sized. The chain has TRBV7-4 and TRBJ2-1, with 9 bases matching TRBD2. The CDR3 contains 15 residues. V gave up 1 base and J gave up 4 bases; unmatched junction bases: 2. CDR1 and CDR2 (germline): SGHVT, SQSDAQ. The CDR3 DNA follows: TGTGCCAGCAGCTTAGAACTAGCGGGTTACAATGAGCAGTTCTTC. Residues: CASSLELAGYNEQFF. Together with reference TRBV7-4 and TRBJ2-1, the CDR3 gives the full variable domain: GAGVSQSPRYKVAKRGRDVALRCDSISGHVTLYWYRQTLGQGSEVLTYSQSDAQRDKSGRPSGRFSAERPERSVSTLKIQRTEQGDSAVYLCASSLELAGYNEQFFGPGTRLTVL.

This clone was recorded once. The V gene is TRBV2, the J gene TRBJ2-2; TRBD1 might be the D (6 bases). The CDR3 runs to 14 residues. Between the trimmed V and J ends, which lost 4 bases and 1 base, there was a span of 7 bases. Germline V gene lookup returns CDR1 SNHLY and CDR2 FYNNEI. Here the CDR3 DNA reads TGTGCCAGCAGTGTGGGACAGAACACCGGGGAGCTGTTTTTT. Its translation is CASSVGQNTGELFF. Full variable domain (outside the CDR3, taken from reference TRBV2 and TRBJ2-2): EPEVTQTPSHQVTQMGQEVILRCVPISNHLYFYWYRQILGQKVEFLVSFYNNEISEKSEIFDDQFSVERPDGSNFTLKIRSTKLEDSAMYFCASSVGQNTGELFFGEGSRLTVL.

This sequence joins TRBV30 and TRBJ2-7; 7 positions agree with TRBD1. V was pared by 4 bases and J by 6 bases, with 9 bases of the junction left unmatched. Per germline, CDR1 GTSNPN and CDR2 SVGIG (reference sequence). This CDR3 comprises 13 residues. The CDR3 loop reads CAWIRAAGGEQYF. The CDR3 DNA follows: TGTGCCTGGATCCGAGCGGCAGGGGGCGAGCAGTACTTC.

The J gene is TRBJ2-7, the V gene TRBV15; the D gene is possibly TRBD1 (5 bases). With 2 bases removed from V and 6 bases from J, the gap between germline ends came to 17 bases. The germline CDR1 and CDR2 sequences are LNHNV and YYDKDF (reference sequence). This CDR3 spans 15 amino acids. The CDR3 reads CATSRPEGPGAEQYF. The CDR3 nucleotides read TGTGCCACCAGCAGACCTGAAGGACCTGGGGCCGAGCAGTACTTC.

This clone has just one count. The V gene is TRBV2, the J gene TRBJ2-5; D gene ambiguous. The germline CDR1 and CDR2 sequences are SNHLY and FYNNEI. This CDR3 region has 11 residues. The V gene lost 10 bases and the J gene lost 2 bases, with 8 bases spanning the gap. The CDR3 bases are TGTGCCACTCAGTTTCAAGAGACCCAGTACTTC. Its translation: CATQFQETQYF.

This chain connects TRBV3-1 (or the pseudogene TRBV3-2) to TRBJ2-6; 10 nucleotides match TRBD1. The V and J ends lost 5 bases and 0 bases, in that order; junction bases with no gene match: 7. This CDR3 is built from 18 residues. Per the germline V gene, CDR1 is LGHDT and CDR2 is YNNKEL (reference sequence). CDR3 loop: CASSTGTGVRSGANVLTF. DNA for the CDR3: TGTGCCAGCAGCACCGGGACAGGGGTTCGCTCTGGGGCCAACGTCCTGACTTTC.

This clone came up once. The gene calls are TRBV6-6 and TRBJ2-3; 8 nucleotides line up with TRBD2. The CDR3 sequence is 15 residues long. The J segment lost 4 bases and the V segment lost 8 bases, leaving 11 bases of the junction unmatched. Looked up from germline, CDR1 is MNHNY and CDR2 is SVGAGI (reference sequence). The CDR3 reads CASVTAGEFADTQYF. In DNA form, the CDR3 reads TGTGCCAGCGTCACAGCGGGAGAGTTTGCAGATACGCAGTATTTT.

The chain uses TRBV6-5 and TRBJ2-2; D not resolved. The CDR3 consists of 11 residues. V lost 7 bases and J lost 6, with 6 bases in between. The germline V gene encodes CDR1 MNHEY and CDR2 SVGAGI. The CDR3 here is CASTRSGELFF. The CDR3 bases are TGTGCCAGCACGAGATCCGGGGAGCTGTTTTTT.

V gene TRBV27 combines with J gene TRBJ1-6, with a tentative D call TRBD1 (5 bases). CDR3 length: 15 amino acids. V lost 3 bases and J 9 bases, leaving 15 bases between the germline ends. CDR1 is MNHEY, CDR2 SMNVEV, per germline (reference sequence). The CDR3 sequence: CASSFGGKSSSPLHF. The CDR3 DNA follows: TGTGCCAGCAGTTTTGGGGGGAAAAGTAGTTCACCCCTCCACTTT.

The CDR3 bases are TGTGCCAGCAGCATGGGACTAGCGGGAGGCCTCCTCGGCACAGATACGCAGTATTTT. This sequence encodes CASSMGLAGGLLGTDTQYF. The V gene is TRBV9, the J gene TRBJ2-3; TRBD2 matches 15 bases. Unmatched junction bases numbered 10, after V lost 4 bases and J lost 1 base. The CDR3 extends over 19 amino acids. Germline V gene data show CDR1 as SGDLS and CDR2 as YYNGEE.

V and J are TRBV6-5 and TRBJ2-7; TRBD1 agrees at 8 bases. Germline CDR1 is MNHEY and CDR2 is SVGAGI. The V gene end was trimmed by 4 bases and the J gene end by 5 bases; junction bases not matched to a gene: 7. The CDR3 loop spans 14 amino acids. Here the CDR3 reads CASSFQDRVNEQYF. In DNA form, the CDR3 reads TGTGCCAGCAGTTTTCAGGACAGGGTCAACGAGCAGTACTTC.

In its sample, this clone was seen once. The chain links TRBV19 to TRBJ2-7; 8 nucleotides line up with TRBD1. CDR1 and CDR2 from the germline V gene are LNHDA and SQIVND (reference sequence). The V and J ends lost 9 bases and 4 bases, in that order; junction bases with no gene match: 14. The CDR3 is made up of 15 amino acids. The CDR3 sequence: CASRKVAGGEYEQYF. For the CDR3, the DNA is TGTGCCAGCCGCAAGGTCGCAGGGGGCGAATACGAGCAGTACTTC.

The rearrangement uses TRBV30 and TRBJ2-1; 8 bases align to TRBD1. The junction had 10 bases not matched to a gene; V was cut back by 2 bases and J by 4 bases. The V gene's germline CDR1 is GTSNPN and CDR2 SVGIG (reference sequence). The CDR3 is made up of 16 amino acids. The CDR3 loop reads CAWSTGGVPLYNEQFF. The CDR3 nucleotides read TGTGCCTGGAGTACAGGGGGAGTACCCCTTTACAATGAGCAGTTCTTC.

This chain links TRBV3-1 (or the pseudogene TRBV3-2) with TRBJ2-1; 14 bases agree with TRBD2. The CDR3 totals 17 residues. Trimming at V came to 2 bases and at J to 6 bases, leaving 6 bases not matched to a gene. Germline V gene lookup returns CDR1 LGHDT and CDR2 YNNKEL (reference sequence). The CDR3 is CASSQFGTSGSINEQFF. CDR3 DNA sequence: TGTGCCAGCAGCCAATTTGGGACTAGCGGGAGCATCAATGAGCAGTTCTTC.

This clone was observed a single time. The CDR3 loop reads CASSLPLDRAGNTIYF. CDR3 bases: TGTGCCAGCAGTTTACCCCTTGACAGGGCTGGAAACACCATATATTTT. The gene calls are TRBV28 and TRBJ1-3; 7 nucleotides agree with TRBD1. From germline, CDR1 is MDHEN and CDR2 SYDVKM. The junction had 6 bases not matched to a gene; V was cut back by 2 bases and J by 2 bases. CDR3 size: 16 residues.

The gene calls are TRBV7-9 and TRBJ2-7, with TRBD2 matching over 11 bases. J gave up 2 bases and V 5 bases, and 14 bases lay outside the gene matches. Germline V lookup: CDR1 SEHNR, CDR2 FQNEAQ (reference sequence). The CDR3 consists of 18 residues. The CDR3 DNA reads TGTGCCAGCAGCCCACCCTGGACTAGCGGGCCATGGACCTACGAGCAGTACTTC. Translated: CASSPPWTSGPWTYEQYF.

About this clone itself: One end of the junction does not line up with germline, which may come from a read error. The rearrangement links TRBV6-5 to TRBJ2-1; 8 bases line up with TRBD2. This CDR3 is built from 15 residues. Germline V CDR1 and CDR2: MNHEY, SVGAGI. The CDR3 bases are TGTGCCATCAGTAGCGGGGCCAGCTCCTACAATGAGCAGTTCTTC. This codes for CAISSGASSYNEQFF.